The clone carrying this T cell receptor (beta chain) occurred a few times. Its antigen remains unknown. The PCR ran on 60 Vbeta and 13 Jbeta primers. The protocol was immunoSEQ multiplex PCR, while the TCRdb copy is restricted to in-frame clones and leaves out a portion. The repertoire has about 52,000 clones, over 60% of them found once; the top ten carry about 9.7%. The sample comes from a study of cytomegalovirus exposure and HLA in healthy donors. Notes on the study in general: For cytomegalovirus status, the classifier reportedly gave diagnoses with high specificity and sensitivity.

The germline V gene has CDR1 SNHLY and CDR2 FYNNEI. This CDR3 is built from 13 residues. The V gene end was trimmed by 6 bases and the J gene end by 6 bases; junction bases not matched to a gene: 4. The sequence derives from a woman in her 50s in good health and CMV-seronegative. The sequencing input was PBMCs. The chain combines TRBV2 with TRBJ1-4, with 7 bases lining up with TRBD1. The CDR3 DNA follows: TGTGCCAGCAGGACAGGGCGAGATGAAAAACTGTTTTTT. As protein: CASRTGRDEKLFF.